These T cell receptor beta chains were read from a single sample in a study of blood T cell repertoires in COVID-19. Assay used: immunoSEQ multiplex PCR; TCRdb lists only in-frame clones, some missing. The top ten clones hold about 2.5% of a sample with 250,000 to 350,000 clones, roughly 85% of them seen once. Sequenced sample: PBMCs or T cells enriched from blood (not recorded which). All receptors derive from a woman aged 45 to 65 who had recovered from COVID-19. The CDR3 runs from the conserved cysteine through the conserved F or W. The D gene is left open where the match is weak. Not all rows give a size; the values are once, few, many and, for expanded clones, a class.

j_call: TRBJ2-7; d_call: TRBD1; clone_size: NA; v_call: TRBV4-1; cdr3_aa: CASSRGNRGSYEQYF; cdr3_nt: TGCGCCAGCAGCCGCGGAAACAGGGGGAGCTACGAGCAGTACTTC
j_call: TRBJ1-5; d_call: NA; clone_size: NA; v_call: TRBV7-2; cdr3_aa: CASSLEGVQPQHF; cdr3_nt: TGTGCCAGCAGCTTAGAGGGGGTGCAGCCCCAGCATTTT
j_call: TRBJ1-1; d_call: NA; clone_size: NA; v_call: TRBV6-1; cdr3_aa: CASSELQVNTEAFF; cdr3_nt: TGTGCCAGCAGTGAACTCCAGGTGAACACTGAAGCTTTCTTT
j_call: TRBJ1-4; d_call: NA; clone_size: few; v_call: TRBV5-1; cdr3_aa: CASSLGPRGDEKLFF; cdr3_nt: TGCGCCAGCAGCTTGGGCCCGCGGGGGGATGAAAAACTGTTTTTT
j_call: TRBJ1-2; d_call: NA; clone_size: NA; v_call: TRBV19; cdr3_aa: CASSAGQLRTFYGYTF; cdr3_nt: TGTGCCAGTAGTGCCGGACAGTTGAGAACGTTCTATGGCTACACCTTC
j_call: TRBJ1-2; d_call: NA; clone_size: NA; v_call: TRBV24-1; cdr3_aa: CATSDLGEGGYTF; cdr3_nt: TGTGCCACCAGTGATCTAGGGGAGGGCGGCTACACCTTC
j_call: TRBJ1-2; d_call: NA; clone_size: NA; v_call: TRBV2; cdr3_aa: CASSTPRTDSVYGYTF; cdr3_nt: TGTGCCAGCAGCACACCCCGGACAGATTCAGTTTATGGCTACACCTTC
j_call: TRBJ1-3; d_call: NA; clone_size: NA; v_call: TRBV5-1; cdr3_aa: CASSLGLRERGGNTIYF; cdr3_nt: TGCGCCAGCAGCTTGGGCTTGAGGGAGCGAGGCGGAAACACCATATATTTT
j_call: TRBJ1-4; d_call: TRBD1; clone_size: NA; v_call: TRBV30; cdr3_aa: CAWGRQGSEEKLFF; cdr3_nt: TGTGCCTGGGGAAGACAGGGTTCGGAGGAAAAACTGTTTTTT
j_call: TRBJ2-3; d_call: NA; clone_size: NA; v_call: TRBV7-2; cdr3_aa: CASSLSAGAPTDTQYF; cdr3_nt: TGTGCCAGCAGCTTAAGTGCGGGGGCGCCCACAGATACGCAGTATTTT
j_call: TRBJ1-3; d_call: TRBD1; clone_size: many; v_call: TRBV9; cdr3_aa: CASSVAETGSNTIYF; cdr3_nt: TGTGCCAGCAGCGTAGCCGAGACAGGGTCGAACACCATATATTTT